This T cell receptor beta chain originates from a study of blood T cell repertoires in COVID-19. Across the whole study: The analysed material was cDNA or gDNA that came from T cells, B-cell-depleted T cells, or PBMCs.

Profiled with immunoSEQ multiplex PCR; TCRdb holds only in-frame clones, not every one. Of about 80,000 clones in the sample, 70% to 80% are singletons; the top ten hold 5.7%. The germline V gene encodes CDR1 SGHRS and CDR2 YFSETQ. The ends lost 4 bases at V and 8 bases at J; junction bases unmatched: 6. The CDR3 extends over 13 amino acids. The chain carries TRBV5-1 and TRBJ1-2; 9 bases fit TRBD1. Material: peripheral blood. The TCR was taken from a man aged 45-60 years with active or convalescent COVID-19. The CDR3 spells CASSLGQGNGYTF. Written as DNA, the CDR3 is TGCGCCAGCAGCCTGGGACAGGGAAACGGCTACACCTTC.